These 21 T cell receptor beta chains share one sample of origin, sequenced in a study of blood T cell repertoires in COVID-19. Sequencing was performed with immunoSEQ multiplex PCR; in TCRdb, only in-frame clones are kept and a portion is missing. The sample records hundreds of thousands of clones, 80% to 85% being singletons. Sequenced: peripheral blood. The receptors originated from a man in his thirties or forties with active or convalescent COVID-19.

The CDR3 DNA reads TGTGCCAGCAGCATAGGGACAGGGGGGAATGGCTACACCTTC. Residues: CASSIGTGGNGYTF. The rearrangement links TRBV7-2 to TRBJ1-2; 11 bases map to TRBD1. Trimming took 5 bases from V and 6 from J; bases not matched to a gene: 5. The germline V gene encodes CDR1 SGHTA and CDR2 FQGNSA. The length of the CDR3 is 14 residues.

The chain has TRBV18 and TRBJ1-2; tentatively, D is TRBD1 (5 bases). The V end lost 3 bases, the J end lost 10 bases, and 18 bases lay between the germline ends. Germline V gene sequence: CDR1 KGHSH, CDR2 LQKENI. This CDR3 has 14 amino acids. In DNA, the CDR3 is TGTGCCAGCTCACCCAATTTAGGGGAAAGGTTCTACACCTTC. Translated: CASSPNLGERFYTF.

This clone showed up just a few times. The rearrangement links TRBV18 to TRBJ1-1; D call uncertain. Between the trimmed V and J ends, which lost 3 bases and 1 base, there was a span of 12 bases. The V gene's germline CDR1 is KGHSH and CDR2 LQKENI. This CDR3 region has 15 residues. As DNA, the CDR3 is TGTGCCAGCTCACCGGCGGGAAAGGGGAACACTGAAGCTTTCTTT. It is translated as CASSPAGKGNTEAFF.

This chain links TRBV19 with TRBJ2-7; 7 positions agree with TRBD1. Germline V gene sequence: CDR1 LNHDA, CDR2 SQIVND (reference sequence). Trimming cost V 3 bases and J 4 bases; bases outside gene matches: 3. CDR3 length: 13 amino acids. CDR3 in amino acids: CASSITTGYEQYF. The DNA for the CDR3 is TGTGCCAGTAGTATTACGACAGGGTACGAGCAGTACTTC.

On this clone: The sample contains more than one DNA sequence encoding this CDR3. This chain joins TRBV19 and TRBJ1-5; possibly TRBD1 for D (5 bases). This CDR3 has 13 amino acids. Trimming cost V 3 bases and J 4 bases, with 7 bases left between them. The V gene's germline CDR1 is LNHDA and CDR2 SQIVND (reference sequence). CDR3 bases: TGTGCCAGTAGTATCGGGGGGAATCAGCCCCAGCATTTT. Its protein is CASSIGGNQPQHF.

The genes are TRBV3-1 (or the pseudogene TRBV3-2) and TRBJ1-5, with D perhaps matching TRBD1 (5 bases). In germline, CDR1 is LGHDT, CDR2 YNNKEL (reference sequence). CDR3 length: 13 amino acids. V was pared by 6 bases and J by 6 bases, with 12 bases between. For the CDR3, the DNA is TGTGCCAGCAGTCCAGTAGACAGTCAGCCCCAGCATTTT. Protein sequence: CASSPVDSQPQHF.

J is TRBJ1-2 and V is TRBV6-1, with no clear D. Germline CDR1 reads MNHNS; CDR2 reads SASEGT. The CDR3 extends over 17 amino acids. The germline V and J ends were trimmed by 3 bases and 2 bases, with 19 bases remaining between them. The CDR3 region has the DNA TGTGCCAGCAGTGATAGGCCAGGATACACCCTCAACTATGGCTACACCTTC. The encoded protein is CASSDRPGYTLNYGYTF.

The chain employs TRBV7-2 and TRBJ2-7; D gene ambiguous. Germline V gene lookup returns CDR1 SGHTA and CDR2 FQGNSA. The CDR3 spans 12 residues. Trimming cost V 1 base and J 10 bases, with 11 bases left between them. In DNA form, the CDR3 reads TGTGCCAGCAGCTTAGGTACTCTCCACCAGTACTTC. Its translation: CASSLGTLHQYF.

The V and J genes are TRBV7-9 and TRBJ2-3; D remains ambiguous. Germline V gene data show CDR1 as SEHNR and CDR2 as FQNEAQ (reference sequence). V lost 7 bases and J 0 bases, leaving 11 bases between the germline ends. The CDR3 contains 14 residues. This CDR3 is CASTPSRSTDTQYF. Here the CDR3 DNA reads TGTGCCAGCACCCCCTCCAGGAGCACAGATACGCAGTATTTT.

This clone was seen a single time. The genes are TRBV7-2 and TRBJ2-3; 8 bases match TRBD2. V lost 3 bases, J lost 4 bases, and 3 bases stayed unmatched. The germline V gene encodes CDR1 SGHTA and CDR2 FQGNSA. The CDR3 loop spans 14 amino acids. CDR3 region: CASSFSGGADTQYF. The CDR3 DNA reads as TGTGCCAGCAGCTTCTCGGGGGGGGCAGATACGCAGTATTTT.

This chain joins TRBV5-1 and TRBJ1-4, with D possibly matching TRBD1 (5 bases). CDR1 and CDR2 from the germline V gene are SGHRS and YFSETQ. The V and J ends lost 3 bases and 12 bases respectively, with 12 bases between them. The CDR3 runs 12 residues. The CDR3 bases are TGCGCCAGCAGCTGGGGCCGCGGCGAACTGTTTTTT. Encoded protein: CASSWGRGELFF.

This chain joins TRBV28 and TRBJ2-2, with TRBD1 identical over 9 bases. Unmatched junction bases numbered 19, after V lost 5 bases and J lost 6 bases. The germline V gene has CDR1 MDHEN and CDR2 SYDVKM. The CDR3 covers 19 residues. The CDR3 reads CASSPGQGQGIGKAGELFF. The CDR3, as DNA: TGTGCCAGCAGTCCAGGACAGGGGCAAGGGATAGGAAAGGCCGGGGAGCTGTTTTTT.

Here the CDR3 reads CASSPTGGVTNEKLFF. The DNA of the CDR3 is TGTGCCAGCAGCCCCACAGGGGGCGTCACTAATGAAAAACTGTTTTTT. This rearrangement joins TRBV9 to TRBJ1-4; 9 bases map to TRBD1. Germline CDR1 SGDLS, CDR2 YYNGEE. The CDR3 has 16 amino acids. The J segment lost 2 bases and the V segment lost 4 bases, leaving 6 bases of the junction unmatched.

The V call is TRBV21-1, the J call TRBJ1-6; TRBD1 reflects the table's D call only, with no check against the DNA. TRBV21-1 is shown as a pseudogene. The CDR3 extends over 14 amino acids. CDR3 in DNA: TGTGCCAGCAGCCCTGACAGGGAGGTCTCACCCCTCCACTTT. It translates to CASSPDREVSPLHF.

The rearrangement links TRBV6-6 to TRBJ1-1; TRBD1 matches 11 bases. CDR1 is MNHNY, CDR2 SVGAGI, per germline (reference sequence). The CDR3 length is 15 residues. With 0 bases clipped from V and 4 bases from J, the junction kept 1 base outside the gene matches. The CDR3 sequence: CASSYSGTGGTEAFF. The CDR3 region has the DNA TGTGCCAGCAGTTACTCCGGGACAGGGGGCACTGAAGCTTTCTTT.

The J gene is TRBJ2-3, the V gene TRBV27; no clear D gene. The V end was cut by 3 bases, the J end by 5 bases, with 6 bases between. The CDR3 sequence is 12 residues long. CDR1 and CDR2 from the germline V gene are MNHEY and SMNVEV (reference sequence). The CDR3 DNA reads TGTGCCAGCAGTTTCAGAGGAGATACGCAGTATTTT. Translation: CASSFRGDTQYF.

The gene calls are TRBV28 and TRBJ2-6; D might be TRBD1 (6 bases). V was cut by 7 bases and J by 4 bases, with 14 bases left in between. This CDR3 region has 15 residues. The germline CDR1 and CDR2 sequences are MDHEN and SYDVKM. Here the CDR3 DNA reads TGTGCCAGCACCAGGGGTGGGTCCGGGGCCAACGTCCTGACTTTC. Encoded protein: CASTRGGSGANVLTF.

The chain has TRBV5-6 and TRBJ1-4; maybe TRBD1 (5 bases). The germline gives CDR1 SGHDT, CDR2 YYEEEE. This CDR3 contains 16 residues. Trimming took off 10 bases at V and 6 bases at J, with 25 bases between the two ends. The CDR3 DNA sequence: TGTGCCTCCCAGCGGGGAGTAGGGACGGTGGATGAAAAACTGTTTTTT. It yields the protein CASQRGVGTVDEKLFF.

J is TRBJ1-4 and V is TRBV2; D is ambiguous. Germline assignment: CDR1 SNHLY and CDR2 FYNNEI. The CDR3 loop spans 11 amino acids. Deletions cut 4 bases from V and 10 bases from J, with 7 bases between. CDR3 residues: CASSAEGKLFF. CDR3 DNA sequence: TGTGCCAGCAGTGCAGAGGGAAAACTGTTTTTT.

The rearrangement links TRBV3-1 (or the pseudogene TRBV3-2) to TRBJ2-5; 11 nucleotides align to TRBD2. CDR3 size: 17 residues. Trimming removed 5 bases from V and 5 bases from J; junction bases left unmatched: 13. CDR1 LGHDT and CDR2 YNNKEL come from the germline V gene (reference sequence). CDR3 loop: CASSSRGSGGARETQYF. As DNA, the CDR3 is TGTGCCAGCAGCTCCCGGGGTAGCGGGGGGGCACGGGAGACCCAGTACTTC.

The V gene is TRBV13, the J gene TRBJ2-3; possibly TRBD1 for D (5 bases). The CDR3 consists of 17 residues. V lost 0 bases, J lost 2 bases, and 15 bases lay in between. Germline CDR1 is PRHDT and CDR2 is FYEKMQ (reference sequence). The CDR3 region has the DNA TGTGCCAGCAGCTTAGGATGGGCAGGGTCGGACACAGATACGCAGTATTTT. Translated: CASSLGWAGSDTDTQYF.